This TCR beta chain was recorded in a study of human T cells and chemical hapten exposure. About the research overall: While the approximately 22-week study was under way, patients received diphenylcyclopropenone on the scalp every week.

Described time point: patch test 2, 6 weeks after DPC sensitization. The sample's treatment: therapeutic diphenylcyclopropenone sensitization with weekly scalp DPC. Investigators collected blood before applying each patch test. The starting material, unfractionated whole blood, was used for total RNA extraction. From the RACE reads, TCRdb called clonotypes with MiXCR, one entry per CDR3 protein. The table lists approximately 95,000 distinct CDR3 sequences, around 10% of them singletons. This CDR3 spans 16 amino acids. Germline lookup yields CDR1 MNHEY and CDR2 SMNVEV (reference sequence). Unmatched junction bases numbered 15, after V lost 7 bases and J lost 6 bases. This clonotype was seen a few times.

The sequence was collected from a woman in her thirties or forties with alopecia areata. Some clones in this sample may be carry-over from other donors' samples. The genes are TRBV27 and TRBJ1-1; 9 bases map to TRBD1. This sample comprised whole blood, obtained in connection with sensitization to the hapten diphenylcyclopropenone (DPC). CDR3 coding DNA: TGTGCCAGCACCCCCGAAAGGACAGGGGACTTACCTGAAGCTTTCTTT. It translates to CASTPERTGDLPEAFF.